This T cell receptor beta chain was sequenced in a study of T cell changes during pregnancy in multiple sclerosis. Unmatched junction bases numbered 16, after V lost 7 bases and J lost 4 bases. CDR1 SEHNR and CDR2 FQNEAQ come from the germline V gene (reference sequence). The CDR3 spans 16 residues. The method was immunoSEQ multiplex PCR; TCRdb's version includes in-frame clones alone and lacks a portion of them. The repertoire has 55,000 to 85,000 clones, approximately 90% of them found once; the top ten carry around 1.5%. The V and J genes are TRBV7-9 and TRBJ2-7, with TRBD2 identical over 7 bases. The sequence came from a female donor with multiple sclerosis, enrolled in a pregnancy study. This specimen consisted of peripheral blood, obtained in the third trimester of pregnancy. DNA for the CDR3: TGTGCCAGCACCGAGGGGAGGGTGCCGGGGTTGTACGAGCAGTACTTC. Translating it yields CASTEGRVPGLYEQYF. Complete variable domain (other parts from reference TRBV7-9 and TRBJ2-7): DTGVSQNPRHKITKRGQNVTFRCDPISEHNRLYWYRQTLGQGPEFLTYFQNEAQLEKSRLLSDRFSAERPKGSFSTLEIQRTEQGDSAMYLCASTEGRVPGLYEQYFGPGTRLTVT.